This TCR beta chain was observed in a study of blood T cell repertoires in COVID-19. For the study at large: T cells, B-cell-depleted T cells, or PBMCs provided the cDNA or gDNA that served as material.

Study members were between about 18 and 100 years old and lived in approximately 25 US regions. Per the germline V gene, CDR1 is MNHEY and CDR2 is SVGAGI. The CDR3 consists of 16 residues. V was clipped by 2 bases and J by 3 bases; unmatched bases: 6. Methods used by the authors: For nucleated cells, counts were estimated from reference gene primer amplification. Only in-frame clones appear in the TCRdb table, and some are missing; sequencing was by immunoSEQ multiplex PCR. The DNA was the basis for D and trimming; V, J and clone size are from that table. The data hold about 270,000 clones, with roughly 93% observed a single time.

The sample taken for sequencing was PBMCs or T cells enriched from blood (not recorded which). This TCR was sampled from a woman in her thirties or forties with acute COVID-19. V usage is TRBV6-5 and J usage is TRBJ2-3; 9 nucleotides line up with TRBD2. Here the CDR3 reads CASSYASGGLTDTQYF. CDR3 nucleotides: TGTGCCAGCAGTTACGCCAGCGGGGGGCTAACAGATACGCAGTATTTT.